One sample yielded the 14 T cell receptor beta chains listed below, sequenced in a study of tissue T cells after allogeneic stem cell transplantation. The assay was immunoSEQ multiplex PCR, and TCRdb's table has in-frame clones only and misses some. Of some 48,000 clones listed, about three quarters are singletons. The specimen sequenced was sorted cells pooled from one or two spleens. The source is a pool of C57BL/6 mice in good health.

This clone was seen just once. Gene labels here are mouse ones. The CDR3 extends 1 residue past the end of the read, so its final part is completed from the germline J gene. The chain is built from TRBV15 and TRBJ2-5; 9 bases align to TRBD2. V lost 5 bases to trimming and J lost 3 bases; unmatched junction nucleotides: 3. The CDR3 consists of 14 residues. CDR1 is SGHND and CDR2 is FRSKSL in the germline V gene. The CDR3 is CASSLDWGQDTQYF. The CDR3 bases that were read are TGTGCCAGCAGTCTGGACTGGGGTCAAGACACCCAGTAC.

Turning to this clone: Genes here carry mouse names. Coverage ceases 1 residue before the CDR3 finishes, and the germline J gene fills in the end. The chain has TRBV20 and TRBJ2-7, with 8 positions matching TRBD2. CDR1 is GFQATS, CDR2 STVNSAI, per germline. The CDR3 loop spans 14 amino acids. Trimming cost V 0 bases and J 0 bases; bases outside gene matches: 1. The part of the CDR3 DNA that was read is TGTGGTGCTAGGGATGGGGGGGGCTCCTATGAACAGTAC. It is translated as CGARDGGGSYEQY. The CDR3 reads in full as CGARDGGGSYEQYF.

Remarks on this clone: The gene symbols are mouse symbols. The read is 1 residue too short to cover the CDR3 end, so that end is filled in from the germline J gene. This chain uses TRBV13-3 with TRBJ2-4; 8 positions match TRBD2. This CDR3 contains 16 residues. With V trimmed by 2 bases and J by 0 bases, 5 bases remained unmatched. Germline V lookup: CDR1 NNHDY, CDR2 SYVADS. The sequenced part of the CDR3 DNA is TGTGCCAGCAGTGAAGGCTGGGGGGCCAGTCAAAACACCTTGTAC. It encodes CASSEGWGASQNTLY. The whole CDR3 protein is CASSEGWGASQNTLYF.

Worth noting for this clone: Mouse germline and gene names are used. The DNA ends 1 residue before the CDR3 does, and the rest of the CDR3 is filled in from the germline J gene. V usage is TRBV3 and J usage is TRBJ1-1; 7 bases fit TRBD1. The CDR3 is made up of 13 amino acids. The V gene end was trimmed by 3 bases and the J gene end by 3 bases; junction bases not matched to a gene: 1. Looked up from germline, CDR1 is SNHLY and CDR2 is FYNGKV (reference sequence). This chain's CDR3 is CASSFQGDTEVFF. The covered CDR3 bases are TGTGCCAGCAGCTTCCAGGGGGACACAGAAGTCTTC.

Turning to this clone: Any gene name here is a mouse gene name. With the read ending 1 residue before the CDR3 end, the germline J gene is used to fill in that end. The rearrangement joins TRBV13-1 to TRBJ2-7; D unresolved. This CDR3 has 13 amino acids. In germline, CDR1 is NSHNY, CDR2 SYGAGN. V was cut by 1 base and J by 2 bases, with 7 bases left in between. The CDR3 reads CASSDSDTYEQYF. Partial CDR3 DNA: TGTGCCAGCAGTGATTCAGATACCTATGAACAGTAC.

As for this clone: Each gene name is a mouse one. The sequence runs out 1 residue before the end of the CDR3; the remainder is reconstructed from the germline J gene. The V gene is TRBV31, the J gene TRBJ2-5, with D perhaps TRBD1 (6 bases). The CDR3 length is 15 residues. Germline loops: CDR1 GKSSPN, CDR2 SITVG. Trimming removed 0 bases at V and 0 bases at J, with 10 bases between. The CDR3 region is CAWSLGTNNQDTQYF. Incomplete CDR3 DNA: TGTGCCTGGAGTCTAGGGACAAATAACCAAGACACCCAGTAC.

For this clone: Gene names are mouse gene names. The read finishes 1 residue shy of the CDR3 end, and the germline J gene is used to complete it. The chain combines TRBV17 with TRBJ1-4; 11 bases line up with TRBD1. With 4 bases clipped from V and 3 bases from J, the junction kept 1 base outside the gene matches. The germline CDR1 and CDR2 sequences are MNHDT and YYDKIL. CDR3 length: 15 residues. CDR3 bases read: TGTGCTAGCAGTAAGGACAGGGGGCCCAACGAAAGATTATTT. Amino acids: CASSKDRGPNERLF. The complete CDR3 sequence is CASSKDRGPNERLFF. The full variable domain, completed using reference TRBV17 and TRBJ1-4, is DTTVKQNPRYKLARVGKPVNLICSQTMNHDTMYWYQKKPNQAPKLLLFYYDKILNREADTFEKFQSSRPNNSFCSLYIGSAGLEYSAMYLCASSKDRGPNERLFFGHGTKLSVL.

With respect to this clone: Any gene name here is a mouse gene name. The read finishes 1 residue shy of the CDR3 end, and the germline J gene is used to complete it. The chain couples TRBV29 to TRBJ2-1; perhaps TRBD2 as D (5 bases). Per germline, CDR1 MSHET and CDR2 SYDVDS. CDR3 size: 15 residues. V gave up 0 bases and J gave up 7 bases, with 13 bases separating them. The covered CDR3 bases are TGTGCTAGCAGTTTATCGTGGCCCTCTGGGGCTGAGCAGTTC. It yields the protein CASSLSWPSGAEQF. The full CDR3 sequence reads CASSLSWPSGAEQFF.

This clone was detected a few times. The gene names given are mouse names. The part of the CDR3 DNA that was read is TGTGCCAGCAGCCGACTGGGGGTCTCCTATGAACAGTAC. As protein: CASSRLGVSYEQY. In full, the CDR3 is CASSRLGVSYEQYF. The chain uses TRBV4 and TRBJ2-7; the match to TRBD2 covers 9 bases. The read finishes 1 residue shy of the CDR3 end, and the germline J gene is used to complete it. CDR1 and CDR2 from the germline V gene are LGHDT and YNNKQL (reference sequence). V lost 5 bases to trimming and J lost 0 bases; unmatched junction nucleotides: 2. The CDR3 has 14 amino acids.

The count of this clone is one. The listed genes are named as in mouse. The read terminates 1 residue before the CDR3 end, so the remaining end is supplied by the germline J gene. The chain combines TRBV12-2 with TRBJ2-5, with 9 bases identical to TRBD2. Germline CDR1 SGHLS, CDR2 HYDKME. This CDR3 has 14 amino acids. J was trimmed by 4 bases and V by 2 bases; bases with no gene match: 3. The DNA read from the CDR3 is TGTGCCAGCTCTCCCCGGACTGGGGAAGACACCCAGTAC. Its protein product is CASSPRTGEDTQY. The complete CDR3 protein is CASSPRTGEDTQYF. Full variable domain (outside the CDR3, taken from reference TRBV12-2 and TRBJ2-5): NSGVVQSPRYIIKGKGERSILKCIPISGHLSVAWYQQTQGQELKFFIQHYDKMERDKGNLPSRFSVQQFDDYHSEMNMSALELEDSAVYFCASSPRTGEDTQYFGPGTRLLVL.

A remark on this clone: Gene names follow the mouse nomenclature. The read ends 1 residue early relative to the CDR3; the germline J gene fills the gap. The chain links TRBV13-2 to TRBJ2-4; perhaps TRBD1 as D (6 bases). Germline loops: CDR1 NNHNN, CDR2 SYGAGS (reference sequence). This CDR3 spans 16 amino acids. V was trimmed by 0 bases and J by 0 bases, leaving 11 bases between them. This chain's CDR3 is CASGDAGTSSQNTLYF. CDR3 DNA (partial): TGTGCCAGCGGTGATGCGGGGACATCTAGTCAAAACACCTTGTAC.

A remark on this clone: Gene names and germline refer to mouse. The CDR3 is CASSLGVNQDTQYF. The sequenced CDR3 bases are TGTGCCAGCAGTCTGGGGGTTAACCAAGACACCCAGTAC. The chain is built from TRBV26 and TRBJ2-5; D unresolved. The CDR3 end falls 1 residue outside the read, so it is completed with the germline J gene. The CDR3 totals 14 residues. In germline, CDR1 is KGHPV, CDR2 FQNQEV (reference sequence). Trimming removed 2 bases from V and 0 bases from J, with 6 bases in between.

A word on this clone: Genes and germline are mouse. The read falls 1 residue short of the CDR3 end, and the missing part is taken from the germline J gene. The chain uses TRBV19 and TRBJ2-7; D assignment may be TRBD1 or TRBD2 (5 bases each). The CDR3 length is 13 residues. V was pared by 4 bases and J by 4 bases, with 12 bases between. Germline assignment: CDR1 FNHDT and CDR2 SITEND (reference sequence). CDR3 bases read: TGTGCCAGCAGTCCCCTCCGGGGGTATGAACAGTAC. It encodes CASSPLRGYEQY. The CDR3, in full, reads CASSPLRGYEQYF.

For this clone: Any gene name here is a mouse gene name. The DNA ends 1 residue before the CDR3 does, and the rest of the CDR3 is filled in from the germline J gene. V and J are TRBV13-2 and TRBJ2-3; D not resolved. The CDR3 contains 12 residues. Trimming took 5 bases from V and 0 from J, leaving 4 bases between them. The germline CDR1 and CDR2 sequences are NNHNN and SYGAGS (reference sequence). The CDR3 bases that were read are TGTGCCAGCGGGCTTAGTGCAGAAACGCTGTAT. Protein: CASGLSAETLY. From start to end, the CDR3 is CASGLSAETLYF.